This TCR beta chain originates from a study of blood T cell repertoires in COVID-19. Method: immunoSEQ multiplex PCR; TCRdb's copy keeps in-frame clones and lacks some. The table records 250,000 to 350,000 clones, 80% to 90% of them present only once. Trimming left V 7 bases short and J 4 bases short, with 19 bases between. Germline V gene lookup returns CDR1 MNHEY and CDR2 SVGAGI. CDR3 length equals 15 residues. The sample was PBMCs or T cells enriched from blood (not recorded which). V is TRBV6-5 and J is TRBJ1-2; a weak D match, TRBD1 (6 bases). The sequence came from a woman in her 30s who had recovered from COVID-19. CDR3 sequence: CASTDHRAHRYGYTF. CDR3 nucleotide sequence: TGTGCCAGCACCGATCACAGGGCCCATCGCTATGGCTACACCTTC.